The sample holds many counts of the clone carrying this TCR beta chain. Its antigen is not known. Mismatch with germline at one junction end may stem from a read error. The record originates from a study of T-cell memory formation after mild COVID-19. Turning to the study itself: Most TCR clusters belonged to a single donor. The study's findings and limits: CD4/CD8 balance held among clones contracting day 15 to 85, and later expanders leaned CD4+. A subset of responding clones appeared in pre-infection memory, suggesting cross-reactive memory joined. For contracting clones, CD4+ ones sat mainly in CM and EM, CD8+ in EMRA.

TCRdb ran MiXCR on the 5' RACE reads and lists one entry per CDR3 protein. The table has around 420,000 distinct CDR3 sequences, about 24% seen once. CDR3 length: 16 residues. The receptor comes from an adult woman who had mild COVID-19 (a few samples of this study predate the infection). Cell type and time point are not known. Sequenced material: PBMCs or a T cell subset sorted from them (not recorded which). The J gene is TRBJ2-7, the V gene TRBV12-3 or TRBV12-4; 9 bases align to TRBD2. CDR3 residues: CASSSVMGLASNEQYF. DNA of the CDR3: TGTGCCAGCAGTTCGGTAATGGGACTAGCCTCCAACGAGCAGTACTTC.